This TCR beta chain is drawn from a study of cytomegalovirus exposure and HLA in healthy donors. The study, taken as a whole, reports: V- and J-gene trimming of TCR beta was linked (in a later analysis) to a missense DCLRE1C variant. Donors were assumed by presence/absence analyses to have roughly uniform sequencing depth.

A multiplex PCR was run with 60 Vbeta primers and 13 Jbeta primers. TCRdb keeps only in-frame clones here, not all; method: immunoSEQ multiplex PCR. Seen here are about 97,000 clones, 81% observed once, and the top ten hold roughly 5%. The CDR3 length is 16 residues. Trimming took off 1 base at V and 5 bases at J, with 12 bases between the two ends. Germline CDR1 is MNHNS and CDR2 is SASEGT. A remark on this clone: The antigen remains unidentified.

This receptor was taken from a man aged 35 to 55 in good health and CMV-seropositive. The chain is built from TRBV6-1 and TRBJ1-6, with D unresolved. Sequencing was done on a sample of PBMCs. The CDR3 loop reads CASSEVEQTNNSPLHF. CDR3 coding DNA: TGTGCCAGCAGTGAAGTAGAACAGACGAATAATTCACCCCTCCACTTT.